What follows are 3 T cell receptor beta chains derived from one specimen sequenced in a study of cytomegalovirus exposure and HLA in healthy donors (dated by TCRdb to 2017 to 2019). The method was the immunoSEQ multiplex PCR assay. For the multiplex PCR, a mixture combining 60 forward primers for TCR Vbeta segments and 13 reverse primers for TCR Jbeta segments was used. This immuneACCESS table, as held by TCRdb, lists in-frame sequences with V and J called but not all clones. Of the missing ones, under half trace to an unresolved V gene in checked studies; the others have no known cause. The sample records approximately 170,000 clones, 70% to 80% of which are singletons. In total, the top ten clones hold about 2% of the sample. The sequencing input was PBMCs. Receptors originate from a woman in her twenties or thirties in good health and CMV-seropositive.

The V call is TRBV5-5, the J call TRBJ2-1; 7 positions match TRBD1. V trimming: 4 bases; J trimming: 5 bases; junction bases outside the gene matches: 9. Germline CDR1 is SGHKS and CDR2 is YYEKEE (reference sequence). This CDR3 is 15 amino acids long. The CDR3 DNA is TGTGCCAGCAGCCCACACATAGGACAGGACAATGAGCAGTTCTTC. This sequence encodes CASSPHIGQDNEQFF.

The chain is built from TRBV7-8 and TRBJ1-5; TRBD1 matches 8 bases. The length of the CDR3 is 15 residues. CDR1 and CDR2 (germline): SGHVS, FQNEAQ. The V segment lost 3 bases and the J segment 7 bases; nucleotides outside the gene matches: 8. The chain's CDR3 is CASSFGRGQKQPQHF. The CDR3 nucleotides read TGTGCCAGCAGCTTTGGCAGGGGGCAGAAACAGCCCCAGCATTTT.

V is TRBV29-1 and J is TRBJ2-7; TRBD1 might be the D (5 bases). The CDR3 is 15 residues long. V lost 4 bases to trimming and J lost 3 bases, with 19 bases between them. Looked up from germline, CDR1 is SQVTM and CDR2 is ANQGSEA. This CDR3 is CSVGLVGVHVYEQYF. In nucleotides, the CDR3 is TGCAGCGTTGGACTTGTAGGGGTTCACGTCTACGAGCAGTACTTC.